These T cell receptor beta chains were read from a single sample in a study of cytomegalovirus exposure and HLA in healthy donors. The method was immunoSEQ multiplex PCR; TCRdb's version includes in-frame clones alone and lacks a portion of them. This sample has 130,000 or so clones; approximately 80% occur once, and the top ten carry around 5.8%. The sequenced sample consisted of PBMCs. These receptor sequences come from a man younger than 35 in good health and CMV-seropositive. CDR3s include the opening cysteine and the closing phenylalanine or tryptophan. Each record gives: CDR3 length, D gene, clone size, J gene, V gene, CDR3 DNA, CDR3 protein. D genes are given only for firm matches. Size tells how often a clone was seen (once, few, many) or the class of an expanded clone, and some rows leave it out.

len: 17; d_gene: .; abundance: .; j_gene: TRBJ1-3; v_gene: TRBV9; CDR3nt: TGTGCCAGCAGCCCCCCGATTCCGGGGGGGAAGGGAAACACCATATATTTT; CDR3aa: CASSPPIPGGKGNTIYF
len: 13; d_gene: .; abundance: .; j_gene: TRBJ1-2; v_gene: TRBV5-4; CDR3nt: TGTGCCAGCAGCTTGGCCTCGGGGGATGGCTACACCTTC; CDR3aa: CASSLASGDGYTF
len: 17; d_gene: TRBD2; abundance: .; j_gene: TRBJ2-5; v_gene: TRBV25-1; CDR3nt: TGTGCCAGCAGTGAATCGGCTAGCGGGGGGCGAGAAGAGACCCAGTACTTC; CDR3aa: CASSESASGGREETQYF
len: 14; d_gene: TRBD2; abundance: .; j_gene: TRBJ2-7; v_gene: TRBV19; CDR3nt: TGTGCCAGTAGTATACTAGCGGACTCCTACGAGCAGTACTTC; CDR3aa: CASSILADSYEQYF
len: 11; d_gene: .; abundance: .; j_gene: TRBJ1-2; v_gene: TRBV2; CDR3nt: TGTGCCAGCAGTAGAGACAGCGGCTACACCTTC; CDR3aa: CASSRDSGYTF
len: 14; d_gene: TRBD1; abundance: .; j_gene: TRBJ1-2; v_gene: TRBV4-1; CDR3nt: TGCGCCAGCAGCCAAGCCCAGGGGGACTATGGCTACACCTTC; CDR3aa: CASSQAQGDYGYTF
len: 15; d_gene: TRBD1; abundance: few; j_gene: TRBJ1-2; v_gene: TRBV2; CDR3nt: TGTGCCAGCAGTGAAGCGACGGGAGGGGGCGTCTCTCCCACCTTC; CDR3aa: CASSEATGGGVSPTF
len: 15; d_gene: .; abundance: once; j_gene: TRBJ2-4; v_gene: TRBV6-1; CDR3nt: TGTGCCAGCGCGAGGGAGTCAGAGGTCAAAAACAGTCAGTACTTC; CDR3aa: CASARESEVKNSQYF
len: 11; d_gene: TRBD2; abundance: .; j_gene: TRBJ2-1; v_gene: TRBV14; CDR3nt: TGTGCCAGCAGCCACGGGGGGGCTGAGTTCTTC; CDR3aa: CASSHGGAEFF
len: 13; d_gene: .; abundance: .; j_gene: TRBJ1-1; v_gene: TRBV11-3; CDR3nt: TGTGCCAGCAGCTTGTCCGGGGGAACCGAAGCTTTCTTT; CDR3aa: CASSLSGGTEAFF
len: 13; d_gene: TRBD1; abundance: .; j_gene: TRBJ2-1; v_gene: TRBV29-1; CDR3nt: TGCAGCGTCGAAGGGACAGGGAGGAATGAGCAGTTCTTC; CDR3aa: CSVEGTGRNEQFF
len: 14; d_gene: .; abundance: once; j_gene: TRBJ1-3; v_gene: TRBV19; CDR3nt: TGTGCCAGTAGCCAACAGAGCTCTGGAAACACCATATATTTT; CDR3aa: CASSQQSSGNTIYF
len: 14; d_gene: TRBD1; abundance: .; j_gene: TRBJ1-3; v_gene: TRBV25-1; CDR3nt: TGTGCCAGCAGTGGACAGGGTTCTGGAAACACCATATATTTT; CDR3aa: CASSGQGSGNTIYF
len: 18; d_gene: TRBD1; abundance: .; j_gene: TRBJ1-2; v_gene: TRBV9; CDR3nt: TGTGCCAGCAGCGCAGGACAGGGGGAAACTTCGGGGTACTATGGCTACACCTTC; CDR3aa: CASSAGQGETSGYYGYTF
len: 14; d_gene: TRBD2; abundance: .; j_gene: TRBJ2-7; v_gene: TRBV30; CDR3nt: TGTGCCTGGAGCAAAGCGGGAGTATCCGACGAGCAGTACTTC; CDR3aa: CAWSKAGVSDEQYF
len: 15; d_gene: TRBD2; abundance: .; j_gene: TRBJ2-7; v_gene: TRBV12-5; CDR3nt: TGTGCTAGTGGTCCCGTAGCGGGTCGCTCCTACGAGCAGTACTTC; CDR3aa: CASGPVAGRSYEQYF
len: 15; d_gene: TRBD1; abundance: .; j_gene: TRBJ2-3; v_gene: TRBV6-4; CDR3nt: TGTGCCAGCAGTGACCAGGGACAGGGAACAGATACGCAGTATTTT; CDR3aa: CASSDQGQGTDTQYF
len: 17; d_gene: TRBD1; abundance: .; j_gene: TRBJ1-1; v_gene: TRBV5-1; CDR3nt: TGCGCCAGCAGCTTGACCGGGACAGGGGTTCTGGGCACTGAAGCTTTCTTT; CDR3aa: CASSLTGTGVLGTEAFF
len: 14; d_gene: .; abundance: .; j_gene: TRBJ1-2; v_gene: TRBV18; CDR3nt: TGTGCCAGCTCACCTCCGAGGTCGAGCAGCGGCTACACCTTC; CDR3aa: CASSPPRSSSGYTF
len: 21; d_gene: TRBD2; abundance: .; j_gene: TRBJ2-1; v_gene: TRBV19; CDR3nt: TGTGCCAGTAGTATCGACCCTAGCGGGAGGGCCCGACCAAGCTCCTACAATGAGCAGTTCTTC; CDR3aa: CASSIDPSGRARPSSYNEQFF
len: 13; d_gene: .; abundance: few; j_gene: TRBJ1-5; v_gene: TRBV2; CDR3nt: TGTGCCAGCAGAGGGCAGGGCCAAGCGCCCCAGCATTTT; CDR3aa: CASRGQGQAPQHF
len: 14; d_gene: .; abundance: .; j_gene: TRBJ1-1; v_gene: TRBV2; CDR3nt: TGTGCCAGCAGTCGTGGAGGGGTCCCCAGGGAAGCTTTCTTT; CDR3aa: CASSRGGVPREAFF
len: 15; d_gene: TRBD1; abundance: .; j_gene: TRBJ1-1; v_gene: TRBV19; CDR3nt: TGTGCCAGTAGTATTTCCGGGACAGGGGGCACTGAAGCTTTCTTT; CDR3aa: CASSISGTGGTEAFF
len: 13; d_gene: TRBD2; abundance: .; j_gene: TRBJ2-5; v_gene: TRBV19; CDR3nt: TGTGCCAGTAGTATAGATAGCGGGGAGACCCAGTACTTC; CDR3aa: CASSIDSGETQYF
len: 15; d_gene: .; abundance: .; j_gene: TRBJ2-3; v_gene: TRBV27; CDR3nt: TGTGCCAGCAGCCCGGAGGACTATCCAATAGATACGCAGTATTTT; CDR3aa: CASSPEDYPIDTQYF
len: 15; d_gene: TRBD2; abundance: few; j_gene: TRBJ2-7; v_gene: TRBV6-5; CDR3nt: TGTGCCAGCAGTCAATGGACTAGCGGGAACTTCGAGCAGTACTTC; CDR3aa: CASSQWTSGNFEQYF
len: 14; d_gene: .; abundance: few; j_gene: TRBJ1-5; v_gene: TRBV28; CDR3nt: TGTGCCAGCACCCGGGTGGGGGCCGATCAGCCCCAGCATTTT; CDR3aa: CASTRVGADQPQHF